This is a list of T cell receptor beta chains from one sample in a study of CD4 T cells in relation to SARS-CoV-2 and coronaviruses. Their target antigens are unknown. Sequenced by immunoSEQ multiplex PCR; TCRdb stores in-frame clones only, minus some. Among about 35,000 clones listed, about 80% were seen once. Sequenced material: naive CD4+ T cells from PBMCs, cultured in vitro. These receptor sequences come from an adult with COVID-19. The CDR3 runs from the conserved cysteine through the conserved F or W. A D gene is named only where the DNA matches it firmly. Part of the rows lack a size; the others show once, few, many or a class for expanded clones.

clone_size j_call d_call v_call cdr3_aa cdr3_nt
- TRBJ2-5 TRBD1 TRBV24-1 CATSDLPRDRGVEETQYF TGTGCCACCAGTGATTTGCCCCGCGACAGGGGCGTGGAAGAGACCCAGTACTTC
- TRBJ1-6 TRBD1 TRBV6-5 CASRSGGENSPLHF TGTGCCAGCAGATCAGGGGGAGAAAATTCACCCCTCCACTTT
- TRBJ2-6 TRBD2 TRBV6-1 CASSDASGSGANVLTF TGTGCCAGCAGTGATGCTAGCGGCTCTGGGGCCAACGTCCTGACTTTC
few TRBJ1-6 - TRBV2 CASRDRDWNSPLHF TGTGCCAGCAGGGACCGGGACTGGAATTCACCCCTCCACTTT
- TRBJ2-7 TRBD2 TRBV4-3 CASSQGTSGAYEQYF TGCGCCAGCAGCCAAGGGACTAGCGGAGCCTACGAGCAGTACTTC
- TRBJ2-5 TRBD2 TRBV15 CATSTTLAGGLKETQYF TGTGCCACCAGCACAACACTAGCGGGAGGGCTAAAAGAGACCCAGTACTTC
once TRBJ2-7 - TRBV30 CAWSARDGEQYF TGTGCCTGGAGCGCGCGCGATGGCGAGCAGTACTTC
once TRBJ2-1 - TRBV15 CATSREDGPGWGGPSSYNEQFF TGTGCCACCAGCAGAGAGGACGGCCCCGGCTGGGGGGGCCCTAGCTCCTACAATGAGCAGTTCTTC
- TRBJ2-6 - TRBV27 CASSPSGANVLTF TGTGCCAGCTCTCCCTCTGGGGCCAACGTCCTGACTTTC
- TRBJ2-2 - TRBV5-1 CASSLQGGATGELFF TGCGCCAGCAGCTTACAGGGAGGTGCCACCGGGGAGCTGTTTTTT
- TRBJ2-1 TRBD2 TRBV24-1 CATRETSGGWQFF TGTGCCACCAGAGAGACTAGCGGGGGCTGGCAGTTCTTC
- TRBJ2-5 TRBD2 TRBV2 CASSESGRGEETQYF TGTGCCAGCAGTGAAAGCGGGAGGGGAGAAGAGACCCAGTACTTC
once TRBJ2-1 TRBD2 TRBV3-1/TRBV3-2 CASSQGLAETYNEQFF TGTGCCAGCAGCCAAGGGCTAGCGGAGACCTACAATGAGCAGTTCTTC
- TRBJ2-7 TRBD2 TRBV3-1/TRBV3-2 CASSGLAGYEQYF TGTGCCAGCAGTGGACTAGCGGGATACGAGCAGTACTTC
- TRBJ2-7 TRBD1 TRBV18 CASSPPGTGGTYEQYF TGTGCCAGCTCACCACCTGGGACAGGGGGGACCTACGAGCAGTACTTC
- TRBJ2-1 TRBD2 TRBV18 CASSPLAGVANEQFF TGTGCCAGCTCACCCTTAGCGGGAGTAGCCAATGAGCAGTTCTTC
- TRBJ2-2 TRBD2 TRBV18 CASSPALAGNTGELFF TGTGCCAGCTCACCGGCGCTAGCGGGAAACACCGGGGAGCTGTTTTTT
- TRBJ2-7 - TRBV20-1 CSGAGSYEQYF TGCAGTGGGGCTGGATCCTACGAGCAGTACTTC
few TRBJ1-1 TRBD1 TRBV28 CASSQHGTGENTEAFF TGTGCCAGCAGTCAACATGGGACAGGAGAGAACACTGAAGCTTTCTTT
- TRBJ1-1 - TRBV20-1 CSASRRNTEAFF TGCAGTGCTAGTCGGCGGAACACTGAAGCTTTCTTT
- TRBJ2-3 TRBD2 TRBV28 CASSFQISGRALRGTDTQYF TGTGCCAGCAGTTTCCAGATTAGCGGGAGGGCCCTTCGGGGCACAGATACGCAGTATTTT
- TRBJ2-1 TRBD2 TRBV5-1 CASSVKTSGNYNEQFF TGCGCCAGCAGCGTGAAGACTAGCGGGAACTACAATGAGCAGTTCTTC
- TRBJ2-2 - TRBV4-1 CASSPYPVAINTGELFF TGCGCCAGCAGCCCCTATCCGGTAGCGATAAACACCGGGGAGCTGTTTTTT
- TRBJ2-7 - TRBV5-1 CASSLVSVSQPPYEQYF TGCGCCAGCAGCTTGGTCTCTGTCTCCCAGCCCCCTTACGAGCAGTACTTC
- TRBJ1-2 - TRBV5-8 CASSSGPGRWGYTF TGTGCCAGCAGCTCTGGTCCGGGCCGGTGGGGCTACACCTTC